Listed here are 8 T cell receptor beta chains from one sample, sequenced in a study of shared T cell receptors in the human thymus (dated by TCRdb to the early 2020s). The receptor library was made with the immunoSEQ multiplex PCR assay. Imported from immuneACCESS, the table was reduced by TCRdb to in-frame sequences with V and J called. These copies leave out some clones; in studies compared against another copy, an unresolved V gene accounts for under half, and the cause of the remainder is not known. Recorded for this sample are some 700,000 clones; roughly 90% of them occurred a single time. Of the sample, over 0.008% falls within the top ten clones. The same specimen was also included in a second study, on human thymus T cells.

The specimen sequenced was thymocytes. These receptors all come from a boy in the first two years of life with a congenital heart defect. Donor details come from another sample of the same person, matched by shared clones.

The CDR3 sequence is CASSWGRPGSGSITRNEQFF. The CDR3 region has the DNA TGTGCCAGCAGCTGGGGCCGGCCGGGAAGCGGGAGTATTACAAGGAATGAGCAGTTCTTC. The chain uses TRBV5-4 and TRBJ2-1; 8 bases map to TRBD2. This CDR3 contains 20 residues. CDR1 and CDR2 from the germline V gene are SGHNT and YYREEE (reference sequence). With 3 bases clipped from V and 7 bases from J, the junction kept 24 bases outside the gene matches. Combining the CDR3 with reference TRBV5-4 and TRBJ2-1 gives the whole variable domain ETGVTQSPTHLIKTRGQQVTLRCSSQSGHNTVSWYQQALGQGPQFIFQYYREEENGRGNFPPRFSGLQFPNYSSELNVNALELDDSALYLCASSWGRPGSGSITRNEQFFGPGTRLTVL.

V and J are TRBV6-6 and TRBJ2-3; D is unresolved. The CDR3 length is 11 residues. V gave up 8 bases and J gave up 4 bases, with 7 bases separating them. CDR1 MNHNY and CDR2 SVGAGI come from the germline V gene (reference sequence). In nucleotides, the CDR3 is TGTGCCAGCGCCCCGGCAGATACGCAGTATTTT. The encoded protein is CASAPADTQYF.

The V call is TRBV27, the J call TRBJ2-7, with 13 bases lining up with TRBD2. Germline V gives CDR1 MNHEY, CDR2 SMNVEV (reference sequence). The CDR3 extends over 16 amino acids. The V and J ends lost 5 bases and 7 bases, in that order; junction bases with no gene match: 11. CDR3 nucleotide sequence: TGTGCCAGCAGTCCACGACCGGGACTAGCGGGAAATGAGCAGTACTTC. This codes for CASSPRPGLAGNEQYF.

V is TRBV9 and J is TRBJ2-1; the match to TRBD2 covers 7 bases. With 7 bases clipped from V and 4 bases from J, the junction kept 11 bases outside the gene matches. CDR3 size: 15 residues. Per the germline V gene, CDR1 is SGDLS and CDR2 is YYNGEE. The CDR3 coding sequence is TGTGCCAGCTCCCCCCTAGCGGACCCTTACAATGAGCAGTTCTTC. The encoded protein is CASSPLADPYNEQFF.

This chain joins TRBV28 and TRBJ2-7; 7 bases align to TRBD2. This CDR3 region has 18 residues. V was clipped by 1 base and J by 3 bases; unmatched bases: 15. CDR1 MDHEN and CDR2 SYDVKM come from the germline V gene. The CDR3 DNA reads TGTGCCAGCAGTTTATCCCCTCCCGACTTCGGCGGGAGCTACGAGCAGTACTTC. Its protein is CASSLSPPDFGGSYEQYF.

The J gene is TRBJ2-2, the V gene TRBV27, with 9 bases lining up with TRBD2. Germline V lookup: CDR1 MNHEY, CDR2 SMNVEV (reference sequence). V dropped 2 bases and J dropped 6; count of bases not matched to a gene: 7. The CDR3 sequence is 16 residues long. CDR3 loop: CASSLKGGRGAGELFF. DNA of the CDR3: TGTGCCAGCAGTTTAAAAGGCGGGAGGGGCGCCGGGGAGCTGTTTTTT.

This chain uses TRBV6-1 with TRBJ1-2, with D perhaps matching TRBD1 (5 bases). The germline gives CDR1 MNHNS, CDR2 SASEGT. The CDR3 is 14 amino acids. V shed 6 bases and J shed 3 bases, with 14 bases lying between them. The CDR3 here is CASSLQDTDYGYTF. The CDR3 DNA reads TGTGCCAGCAGCCTCCAGGACACCGACTATGGCTACACCTTC.

The chain employs TRBV30 and TRBJ1-1; the D is unclear. CDR1 is GTSNPN and CDR2 is SVGIG in the germline V gene (reference sequence). The CDR3 has 16 residues. The V gene lost 2 bases and the J gene lost 1 base, with 17 bases spanning the gap. The CDR3 protein is CAWSPNREEENTEAFF. CDR3 bases: TGTGCCTGGAGTCCCAATAGGGAGGAAGAGAACACTGAAGCTTTCTTT.